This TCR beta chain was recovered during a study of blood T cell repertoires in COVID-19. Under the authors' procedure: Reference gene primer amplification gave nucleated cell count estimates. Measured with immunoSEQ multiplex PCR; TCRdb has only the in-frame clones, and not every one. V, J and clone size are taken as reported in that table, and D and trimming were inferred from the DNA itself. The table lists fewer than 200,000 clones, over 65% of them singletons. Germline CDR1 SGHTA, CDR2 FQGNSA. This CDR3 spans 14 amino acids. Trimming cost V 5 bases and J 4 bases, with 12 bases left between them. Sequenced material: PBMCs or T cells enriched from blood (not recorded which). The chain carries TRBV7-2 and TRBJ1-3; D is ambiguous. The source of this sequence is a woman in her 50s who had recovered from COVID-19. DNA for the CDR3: TGTGCCAGCAGCCCTCCAGGCGGGGGAAACACCATATATTTT. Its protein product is CASSPPGGGNTIYF.